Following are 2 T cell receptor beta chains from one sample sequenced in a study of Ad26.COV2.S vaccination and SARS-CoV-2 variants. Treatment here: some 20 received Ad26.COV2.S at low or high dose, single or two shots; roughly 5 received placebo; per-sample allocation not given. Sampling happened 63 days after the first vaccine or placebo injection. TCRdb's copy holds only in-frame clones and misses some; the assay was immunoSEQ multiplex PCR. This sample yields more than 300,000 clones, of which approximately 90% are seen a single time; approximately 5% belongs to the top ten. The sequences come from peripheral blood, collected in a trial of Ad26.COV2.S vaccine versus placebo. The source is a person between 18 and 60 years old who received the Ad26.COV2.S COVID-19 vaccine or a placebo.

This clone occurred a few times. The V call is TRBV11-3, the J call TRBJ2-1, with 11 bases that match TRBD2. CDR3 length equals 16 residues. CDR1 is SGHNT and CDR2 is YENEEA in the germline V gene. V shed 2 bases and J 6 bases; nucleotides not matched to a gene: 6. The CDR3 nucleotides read TGTGCCAGCAGCTTAAATAGCGGGGGGGCCAGCAATGAGCAGTTCTTC. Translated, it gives CASSLNSGGASNEQFF. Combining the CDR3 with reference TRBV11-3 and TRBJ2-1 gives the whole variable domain EAGVVQSPRYKIIEKKQPVAFWCNPISGHNTLYWYLQNLGQGPELLIRYENEEAVDDSQLPKDRFSAERLKGVDSTLKIQPAELGDSAVYLCASSLNSGGASNEQFFGPGTRLTVL.

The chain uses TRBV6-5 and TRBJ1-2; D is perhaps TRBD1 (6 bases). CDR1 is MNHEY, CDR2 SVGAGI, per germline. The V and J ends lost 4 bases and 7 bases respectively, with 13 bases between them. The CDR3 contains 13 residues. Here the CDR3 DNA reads TGTGCCAGCAGTTCGAACAGGGATGGTGGCTACACCTTC. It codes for CASSSNRDGGYTF.